The clone carrying this T cell receptor (beta chain) was seen a few times. Profiled with immunoSEQ multiplex PCR; TCRdb holds only in-frame clones, not every one. The data show approximately 470,000 clones, around 80% seen once. Germline CDR1 and CDR2: SGHRS and YFSETQ. The V end lost 0 bases, the J end lost 5 bases, and 11 bases lay between the germline ends. CDR3 length equals 14 residues. The study drew its donors from healthy HIV-negative adults without recent acute infections or vaccinations. This sample is part of a study of shared clonotypes between healthy human individuals. The chain recombines TRBV5-1 with TRBJ1-1; weak D call: TRBD1 (6 bases). The sample comprised PBMCs. This sequence originates from a woman aged 35 to 49 in good health. Some clones in this sample may be carry-over from other donors' samples. The CDR3 nucleotides are TGCGCCAGCAGCTTGGGTCAGGGGATGACTGAAGCTTTCTTT. As protein: CASSLGQGMTEAFF. The entire variable domain, with the rest obtained from reference TRBV5-1 and TRBJ1-1, is as follows: KAGVTQTPRYLIKTRGQQVTLSCSPISGHRSVSWYQQTPGQGLQFLFEYFSETQRNKGNFPGRFSGRQFSNSRSEMNVSTLELGDSALYLCASSLGQGMTEAFFGQGTRLTVV.